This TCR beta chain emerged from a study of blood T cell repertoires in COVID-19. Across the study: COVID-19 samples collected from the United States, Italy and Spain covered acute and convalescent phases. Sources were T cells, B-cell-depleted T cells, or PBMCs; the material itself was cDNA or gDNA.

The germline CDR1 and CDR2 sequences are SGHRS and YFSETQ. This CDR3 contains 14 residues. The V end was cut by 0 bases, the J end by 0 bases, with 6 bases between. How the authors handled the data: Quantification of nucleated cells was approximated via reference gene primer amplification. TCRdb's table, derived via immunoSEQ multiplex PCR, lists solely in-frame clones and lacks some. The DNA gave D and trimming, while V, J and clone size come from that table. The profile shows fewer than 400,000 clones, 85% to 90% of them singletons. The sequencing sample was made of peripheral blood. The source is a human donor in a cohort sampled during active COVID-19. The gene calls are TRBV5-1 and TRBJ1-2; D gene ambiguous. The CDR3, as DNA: TGCGCCAGCAGCTTGGAGATAGCTAACTATGGCTACACCTTC. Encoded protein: CASSLEIANYGYTF.